These 8 T cell receptor beta chains were sequenced from one sample in a study of early stage breast cancer tumors. Here immunoSEQ multiplex PCR was the method, and the copy in TCRdb shows in-frame clones only, minus some. In the table there are roughly 40,000 clones, approximately 78% of which are singletons. Source material: blood. The source of these receptors is a person aged 45 to 60 with breast cancer.

This clone was seen a few times. The J gene is TRBJ1-5, the V gene TRBV5-6; D is perhaps TRBD1 (6 bases). V lost 1 base, J lost 4 bases, and 12 bases lay in between. Per germline, CDR1 SGHDT and CDR2 YYEEEE. The CDR3 spans 15 residues. CDR3 DNA sequence: TGTGCCAGCAGCTTGCTGGCAGGGACAAATCAGCCCCAGCATTTT. Its translation is CASSLLAGTNQPQHF.

V and J are TRBV7-2 and TRBJ1-1; possibly TRBD1 for D (6 bases). The germline V and J ends were trimmed by 0 bases and 3 bases, with 8 bases remaining between them. Germline V CDR1 and CDR2: SGHTA, FQGNSA. This CDR3 comprises 14 residues. The CDR3 region has the DNA TGTGCCAGCAGCTTAGCGGGGGCTTACACTGAAGCTTTCTTT. It yields the protein CASSLAGAYTEAFF.

The chain joins TRBV11-1 to TRBJ2-4, with TRBD1 matching 7 bases. Trimming took 1 base from V and 0 from J; bases not matched to a gene: 3. This CDR3 has 16 residues. CDR1 is SGHAT and CDR2 is FQDESV in the germline V gene (reference sequence). DNA for the CDR3: TGTGCCAGCAGCTTAGACAGGGGACCAGCCAAAAACATTCAGTACTTC. Translating it yields CASSLDRGPAKNIQYF.

This clone appeared a single time. The chain recombines TRBV5-6 with TRBJ2-5; 11 bases fit TRBD2. The CDR3 has 14 residues. CDR1 is SGHDT, CDR2 YYEEEE, per germline. After removal of 1 base from V and 10 bases from J, the junction contained 6 bases not matched to a gene. CDR3 in amino acids: CASSLLLAGEDQYF. In DNA, the CDR3 is TGTGCCAGCAGCTTGTTACTAGCGGGAGAAGACCAGTACTTC.

The chain recombines TRBV7-6 with TRBJ1-6, with unresolved D. Germline assignment: CDR1 SGHVS and CDR2 FNYEAQ. The CDR3 loop spans 14 amino acids. V shed 1 base and J shed 7 bases, with 8 bases lying between them. CDR3 loop: CASSLESGNSPLHF. CDR3 DNA: TGTGCCAGCAGCTTAGAATCGGGGAATTCACCCCTCCACTTT.

This chain links TRBV19 with TRBJ1-6, with D maybe TRBD1 (5 bases). The CDR3 extends over 15 amino acids. Germline CDR1 LNHDA, CDR2 SQIVND (reference sequence). The germline V and J ends were trimmed by 6 bases and 1 base, with 10 bases remaining between them. The CDR3 DNA follows: TGTGCCAGTAGCAGGGTTTTATCCTATAATTCACCCCTCCACTTT. This encodes CASSRVLSYNSPLHF.

The chain couples TRBV9 to TRBJ2-2; the match to TRBD2 covers 10 bases. This CDR3 comprises 17 residues. V was pared by 4 bases and J by 7 bases, with 13 bases of the junction left unmatched. CDR1 SGDLS and CDR2 YYNGEE come from the germline V gene. CDR3 DNA: TGTGCCAGCAGCTCCCGAGTCCTAGCGGGGGAGGGCGGGGAGCTGTTTTTT. Translation: CASSSRVLAGEGGELFF.

This clone showed up just once. The chain has TRBV5-5 and TRBJ2-7, with D maybe TRBD2 (6 bases). The CDR3 sequence is 15 residues long. The germline V and J ends were trimmed by 0 bases and 3 bases, with 13 bases remaining between them. Germline CDR1 and CDR2: SGHKS and YYEKEE (reference sequence). This CDR3 is CASSLETLGGYEQYF. The CDR3, as DNA: TGTGCCAGCAGCTTGGAAACTCTCGGGGGCTACGAGCAGTACTTC.